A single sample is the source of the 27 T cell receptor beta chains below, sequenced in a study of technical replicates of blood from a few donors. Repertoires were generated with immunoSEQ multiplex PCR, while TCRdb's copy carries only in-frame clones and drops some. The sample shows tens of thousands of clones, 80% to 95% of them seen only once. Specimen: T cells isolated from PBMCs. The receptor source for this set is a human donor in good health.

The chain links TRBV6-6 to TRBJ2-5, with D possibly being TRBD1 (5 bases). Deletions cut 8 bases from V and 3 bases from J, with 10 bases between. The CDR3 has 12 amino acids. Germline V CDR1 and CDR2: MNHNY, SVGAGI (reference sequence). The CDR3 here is CASLGVEETQYF. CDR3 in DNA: TGTGCCAGCTTAGGGGTAGAAGAGACCCAGTACTTC.

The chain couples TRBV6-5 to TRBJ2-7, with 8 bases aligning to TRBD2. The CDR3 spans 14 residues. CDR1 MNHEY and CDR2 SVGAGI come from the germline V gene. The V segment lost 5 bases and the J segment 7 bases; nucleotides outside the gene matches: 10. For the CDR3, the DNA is TGTGCCAGCAGTCCACTTTTCGGGAGGGTAGAGCAGTACTTC. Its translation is CASSPLFGRVEQYF.

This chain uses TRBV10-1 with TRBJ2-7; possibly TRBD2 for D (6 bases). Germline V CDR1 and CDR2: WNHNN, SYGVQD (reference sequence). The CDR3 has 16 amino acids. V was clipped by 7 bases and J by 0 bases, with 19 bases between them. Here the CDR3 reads CASTTTEDYPSYEQYF. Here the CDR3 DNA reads TGCGCCAGCACTACCACGGAGGACTACCCCTCCTACGAGCAGTACTTC.

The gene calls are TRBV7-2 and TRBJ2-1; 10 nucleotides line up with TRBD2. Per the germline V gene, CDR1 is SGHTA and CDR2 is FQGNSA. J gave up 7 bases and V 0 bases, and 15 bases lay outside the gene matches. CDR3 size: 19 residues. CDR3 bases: TGTGCCAGCAGCTTAGCGTATTTATCTAGCGGGAGAAGGGGTAATGAGCAGTTCTTC. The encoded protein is CASSLAYLSSGRRGNEQFF.

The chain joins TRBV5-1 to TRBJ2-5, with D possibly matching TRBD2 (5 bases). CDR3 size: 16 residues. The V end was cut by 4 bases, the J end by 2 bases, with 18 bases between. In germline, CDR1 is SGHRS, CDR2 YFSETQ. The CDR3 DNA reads TGCGCCAGCAGCGAGGGAACAGCTTACATTCAAGAGACCCAGTACTTC. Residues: CASSEGTAYIQETQYF.

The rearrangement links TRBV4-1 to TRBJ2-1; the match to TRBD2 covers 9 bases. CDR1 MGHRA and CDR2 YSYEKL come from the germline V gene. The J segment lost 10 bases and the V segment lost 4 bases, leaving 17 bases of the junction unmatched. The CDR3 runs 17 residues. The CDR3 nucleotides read TGCGCCAGCAGCCCAGCTGGCGCGGGAGGGCCATTTAACGAGCAGTTCTTC. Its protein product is CASSPAGAGGPFNEQFF.

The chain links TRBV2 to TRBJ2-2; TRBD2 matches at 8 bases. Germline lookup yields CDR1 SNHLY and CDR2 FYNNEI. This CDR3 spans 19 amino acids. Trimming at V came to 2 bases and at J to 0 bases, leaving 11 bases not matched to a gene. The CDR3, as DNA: TGTGCCAGCAGTGAACCGGGGGCGGGAGGCTACTCGAACACCGGGGAGCTGTTTTTT. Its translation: CASSEPGAGGYSNTGELFF.

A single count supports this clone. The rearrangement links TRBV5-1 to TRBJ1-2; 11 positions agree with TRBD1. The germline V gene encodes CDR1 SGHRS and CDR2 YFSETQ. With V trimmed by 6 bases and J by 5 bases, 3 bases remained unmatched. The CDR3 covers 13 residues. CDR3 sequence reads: CASTRDRGYGYTF. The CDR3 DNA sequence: TGCGCCAGCACCCGGGACAGGGGGTATGGCTACACCTTC.

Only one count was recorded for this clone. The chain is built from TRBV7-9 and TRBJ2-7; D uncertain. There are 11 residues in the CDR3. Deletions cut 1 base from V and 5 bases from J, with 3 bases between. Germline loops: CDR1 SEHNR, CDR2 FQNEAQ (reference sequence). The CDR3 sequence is CASSLVDEQYF. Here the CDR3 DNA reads TGTGCCAGCAGCTTAGTAGACGAGCAGTACTTC.

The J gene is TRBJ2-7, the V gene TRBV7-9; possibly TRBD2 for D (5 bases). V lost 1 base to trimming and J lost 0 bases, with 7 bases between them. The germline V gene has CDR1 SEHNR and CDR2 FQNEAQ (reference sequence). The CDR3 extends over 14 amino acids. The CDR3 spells CASSLGRGSYEQYF. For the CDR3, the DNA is TGTGCCAGCAGCTTAGGACGGGGCTCCTACGAGCAGTACTTC.

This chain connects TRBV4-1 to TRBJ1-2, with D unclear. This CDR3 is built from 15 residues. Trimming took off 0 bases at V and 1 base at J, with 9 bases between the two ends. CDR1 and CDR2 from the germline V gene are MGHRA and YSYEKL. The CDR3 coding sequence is TGCGCCAGCAGCCAAGATCCGGGGATTAACTATGGCTACACCTTC. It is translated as CASSQDPGINYGYTF.

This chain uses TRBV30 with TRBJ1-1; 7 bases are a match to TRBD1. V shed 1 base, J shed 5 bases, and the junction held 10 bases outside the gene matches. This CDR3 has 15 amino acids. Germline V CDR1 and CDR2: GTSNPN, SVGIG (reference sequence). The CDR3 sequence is CAWSGGQGEYTEAFF. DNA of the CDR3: TGTGCCTGGAGTGGTGGGCAGGGGGAATATACTGAAGCTTTCTTT.

CDR3 coding DNA: TGTGCCAGCAGTATGATACAGGGACCGGGGAATGGCTACACCTTC. Encoded protein: CASSMIQGPGNGYTF. This sequence joins TRBV6-1 and TRBJ1-2; possible D gene TRBD1, 6 bases. Germline V gene lookup returns CDR1 MNHNS and CDR2 SASEGT. The CDR3 is 15 amino acids. Trimming left V 5 bases short and J 6 bases short, with 19 bases between.

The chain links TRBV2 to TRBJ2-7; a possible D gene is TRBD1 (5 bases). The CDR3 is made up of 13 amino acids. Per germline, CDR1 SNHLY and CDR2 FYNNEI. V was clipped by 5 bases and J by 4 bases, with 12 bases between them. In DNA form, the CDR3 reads TGTGCCAGCAGTAGGACACTCTTATACGAGCAGTACTTC. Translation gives CASSRTLLYEQYF.

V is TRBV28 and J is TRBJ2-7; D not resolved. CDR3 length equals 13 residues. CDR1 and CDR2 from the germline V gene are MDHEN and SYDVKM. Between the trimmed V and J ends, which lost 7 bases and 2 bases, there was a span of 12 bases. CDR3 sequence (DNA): TGTGCCAGCATTGACAACCAGGCCTACGAGCAGTACTTC. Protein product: CASIDNQAYEQYF.

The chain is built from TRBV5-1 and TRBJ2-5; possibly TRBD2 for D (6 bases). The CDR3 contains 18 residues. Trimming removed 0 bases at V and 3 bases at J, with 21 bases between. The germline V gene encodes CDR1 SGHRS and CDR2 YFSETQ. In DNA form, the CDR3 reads TGCGCCAGCAGCTTGGCCCAAGGACTAAAAAGCGCCGAAGAGACCCAGTACTTC. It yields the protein CASSLAQGLKSAEETQYF.

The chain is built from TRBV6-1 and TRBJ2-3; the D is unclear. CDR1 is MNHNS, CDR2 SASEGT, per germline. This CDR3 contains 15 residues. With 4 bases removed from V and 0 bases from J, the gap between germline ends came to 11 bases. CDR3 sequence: CASSAGSASTDTQYF. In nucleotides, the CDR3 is TGTGCCAGCAGTGCCGGGTCGGCTAGCACAGATACGCAGTATTTT.

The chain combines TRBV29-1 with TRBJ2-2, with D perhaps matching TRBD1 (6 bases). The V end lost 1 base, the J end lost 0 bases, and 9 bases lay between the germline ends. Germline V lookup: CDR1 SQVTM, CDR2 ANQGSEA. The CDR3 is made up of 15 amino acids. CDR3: CSVEGGTTNTGELFF. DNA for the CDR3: TGCAGCGTTGAAGGTGGGACAACGAACACCGGGGAGCTGTTTTTT.

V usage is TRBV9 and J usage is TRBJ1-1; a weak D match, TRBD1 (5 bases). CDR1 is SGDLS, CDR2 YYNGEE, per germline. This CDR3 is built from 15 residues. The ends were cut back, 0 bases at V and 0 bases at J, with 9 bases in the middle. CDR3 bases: TGTGCCAGCAGCGTAGTCGCGGACATGAACACTGAAGCTTTCTTT. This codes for CASSVVADMNTEAFF.

The CDR3 DNA reads TGTGCCAGCAGTGAAGCGCTTATGGGCAGGGTGATCGAGCAGTACTTC. Translating it yields CASSEALMGRVIEQYF. The chain combines TRBV2 with TRBJ2-7; possibly TRBD1 for D (5 bases). Trimming pared 0 bases from V and 6 bases from J, leaving 18 bases between. Germline loops: CDR1 SNHLY, CDR2 FYNNEI. The CDR3 totals 16 residues.

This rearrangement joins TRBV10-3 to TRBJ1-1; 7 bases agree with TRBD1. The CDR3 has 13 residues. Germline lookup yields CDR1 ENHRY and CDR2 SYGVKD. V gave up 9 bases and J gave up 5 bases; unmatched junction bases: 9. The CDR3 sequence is CAMGDRGETEAFF. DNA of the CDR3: TGTGCCATGGGGGACAGAGGAGAAACTGAAGCTTTCTTT.

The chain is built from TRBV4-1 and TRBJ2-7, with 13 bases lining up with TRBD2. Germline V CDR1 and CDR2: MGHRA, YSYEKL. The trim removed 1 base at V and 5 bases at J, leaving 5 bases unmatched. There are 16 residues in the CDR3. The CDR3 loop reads CASSQALAGGPHEQYF. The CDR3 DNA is TGCGCCAGCAGCCAAGCACTAGCGGGAGGGCCCCACGAGCAGTACTTC.

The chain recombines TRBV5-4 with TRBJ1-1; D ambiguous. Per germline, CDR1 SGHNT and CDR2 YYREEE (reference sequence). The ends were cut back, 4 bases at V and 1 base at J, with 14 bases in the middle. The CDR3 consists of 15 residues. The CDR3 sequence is CASSPDARRNTEAFF. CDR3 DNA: TGTGCCAGCAGCCCAGACGCACGGAGGAACACTGAAGCTTTCTTT.

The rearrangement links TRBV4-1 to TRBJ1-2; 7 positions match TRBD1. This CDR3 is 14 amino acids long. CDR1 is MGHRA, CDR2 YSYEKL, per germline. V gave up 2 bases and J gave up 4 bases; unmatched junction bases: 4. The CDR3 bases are TGCGCCAGCAGCCAACGAGGGACAGCCTATGGCTACACCTTC. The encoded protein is CASSQRGTAYGYTF.

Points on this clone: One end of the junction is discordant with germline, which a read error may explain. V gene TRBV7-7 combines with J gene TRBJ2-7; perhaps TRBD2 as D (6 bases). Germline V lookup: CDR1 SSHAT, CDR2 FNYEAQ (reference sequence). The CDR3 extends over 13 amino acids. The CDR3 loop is CASSFGSSYEQYF. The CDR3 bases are TGTGCTAGCAGCTTCGGGAGCTCCTACGAGCAGTACTTC.

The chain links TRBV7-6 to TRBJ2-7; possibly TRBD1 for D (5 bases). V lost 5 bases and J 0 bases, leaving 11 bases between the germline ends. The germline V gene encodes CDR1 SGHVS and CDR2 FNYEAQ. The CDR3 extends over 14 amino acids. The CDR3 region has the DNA TGTGCCAGCAGCCGACGAGACAGCTCCTACGAGCAGTACTTC. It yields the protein CASSRRDSSYEQYF.

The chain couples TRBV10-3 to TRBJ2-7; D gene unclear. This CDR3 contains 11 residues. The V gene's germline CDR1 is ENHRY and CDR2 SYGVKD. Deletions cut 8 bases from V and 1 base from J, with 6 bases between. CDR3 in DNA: TGTGCCATCTCTTTATCCTACGAGCAGTACTTC. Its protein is CAISLSYEQYF.